This T cell receptor beta chain was identified during a study of blood T cell repertoires in COVID-19. Original methodology: The assay estimated nucleated cells by amplifying reference gene primers. Produced via immunoSEQ multiplex PCR; TCRdb's table is partial and in-frame only. That table furnishes V, J and clone size, whereas the DNA furnished D and trimming. Of over 300,000 clones detected, around 91% appear once; the ten largest clones hold approximately 8.8%. Trimming stripped 4 bases from V and 1 base from J, with 16 bases between. From germline, CDR1 is KGHDR and CDR2 SFDVKD. The CDR3 runs to 17 residues.

This receptor was taken from a woman aged 40 to 50 who had recovered from COVID-19. The sample comprised PBMCs or T cells enriched from blood (not recorded which). J is TRBJ2-1 and V is TRBV24-1, with a tentative D call TRBD2 (6 bases). The CDR3 bases are TGTGCCACCAGTGAGACCGCCCGGGACTCTTCCTACAATGAGCAGTTCTTC. Its protein product is CATSETARDSSYNEQFF.